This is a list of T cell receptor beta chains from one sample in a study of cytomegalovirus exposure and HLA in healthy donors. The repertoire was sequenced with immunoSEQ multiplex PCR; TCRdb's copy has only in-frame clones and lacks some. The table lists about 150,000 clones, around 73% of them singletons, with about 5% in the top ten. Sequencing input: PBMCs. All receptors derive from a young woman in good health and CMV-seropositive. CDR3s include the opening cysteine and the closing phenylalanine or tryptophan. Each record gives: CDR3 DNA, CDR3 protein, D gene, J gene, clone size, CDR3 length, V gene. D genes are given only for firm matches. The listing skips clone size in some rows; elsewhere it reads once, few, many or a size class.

TGTGCCAGCACACGGACAGGGCGCTCCTACGAGCAGTACTTC	CASTRTGRSYEQYF	TRBD1	TRBJ2-7	.	14	TRBV27
TGTGCCAGCAGTCTTCGGACAGCATTGAACACTGAAGCTTTCTTT	CASSLRTALNTEAFF	.	TRBJ1-1	few	15	TRBV6-5
TGTGCCAGCAGCCTTAGCGGGGGGGAAAACAATGAGCAGTTCTTC	CASSLSGGENNEQFF	TRBD2	TRBJ2-1	.	15	TRBV6-4
TGCGCCAGCAGCCAAGATCGGGGGCAGCCCCAGCATTTT	CASSQDRGQPQHF	.	TRBJ1-5	.	13	TRBV4-3
TGTGCCAGCAGCTTGTCTGTAGGGGGTGGCGAGCAGTACTTC	CASSLSVGGGEQYF	.	TRBJ2-7	.	14	TRBV7-6
TGTGCCAGTAGTCTGGGACAGACTGAAGCTTTCTTT	CASSLGQTEAFF	TRBD1	TRBJ1-1	.	12	TRBV19
TGTGCCAGCAGGTTTCCGGGACATGCCTATGGCTACACCTTC	CASRFPGHAYGYTF	.	TRBJ1-2	few	14	TRBV28
TGTGCCAGCAACCCGGGACAGGAAGGCAATGAGCAGTTCTTC	CASNPGQEGNEQFF	TRBD1	TRBJ2-1	.	14	TRBV6-1
TGTGCCACCCTAAGGGGTTTCGCGCAGTATTTT	CATLRGFAQYF	.	TRBJ2-3	.	11	TRBV27
TGCGCCAGCAGCACAGGGACAGTCCCTTCGTACCAAGAGACCCAGTACTTC	CASSTGTVPSYQETQYF	TRBD1	TRBJ2-5	once	17	TRBV5-1
TGTACCAGCAGCTTAGGAGGGGGGGTAGGCTCCTCTGGAAACACCATATATTTT	CTSSLGGGVGSSGNTIYF	.	TRBJ1-3	.	18	TRBV7-9
TGTGCCAGCAGCCGCGGGGACAGGGCTAATTCACCCCTCCACTTT	CASSRGDRANSPLHF	TRBD1	TRBJ1-6	.	15	TRBV11-2
TGTGCCAGCAGCGTATCGGGAGCGGGGGGCCATACGCAGTATTTT	CASSVSGAGGHTQYF	TRBD2	TRBJ2-3	few	15	TRBV9
TGTGCCAGCAGCAAAGAGGAGAATGAGCAGTTCTTC	CASSKEENEQFF	.	TRBJ2-1	.	12	TRBV21-1
TGTGCCTGGAGTGTACCGAGCGGGGGAGGGCAGACCCAGTACTTC	CAWSVPSGGGQTQYF	TRBD2	TRBJ2-5	.	15	TRBV30
TGTGCCTGGAGTACCCCGGGACAGGGCCGGGCTGGCTATGGCTACACCTTC	CAWSTPGQGRAGYGYTF	TRBD1	TRBJ1-2	.	17	TRBV30
TGCGCCAGCAGCACTAGCGGGGGTTCAGATACGCAGTATTTT	CASSTSGGSDTQYF	TRBD2	TRBJ2-3	few	14	TRBV5-1
TGTGCCAGCAGCTTGAATATTGAGGCTGAAGCTTTCTTT	CASSLNIEAEAFF	.	TRBJ1-1	.	13	TRBV5-4
TGTGCCAGCAGCCCCGGGGGTAGTCAGCCCCAGCATTTT	CASSPGGSQPQHF	.	TRBJ1-5	.	13	TRBV6-6
TGTGCCACCAGCAGACAAGCCGATCAGCCCCAGCATTTT	CATSRQADQPQHF	.	TRBJ1-5	few	13	TRBV15
TGCGCCAGCAGCCCAGAGCGGGGCACCGGGGAGCTGTTTTTT	CASSPERGTGELFF	TRBD2	TRBJ2-2	.	14	TRBV4-3
TGTGCCAGCAGCTTGGGCGGGGGGGGGACCGGGGAGCTGTTTTTT	CASSLGGGGTGELFF	TRBD2	TRBJ2-2	.	15	TRBV5-4
TGTGCCAGCACGGGACTAGCGCCCACGAACACCGGGGAGCTGTTTTTT	CASTGLAPTNTGELFF	TRBD2	TRBJ2-2	few	16	TRBV2
TGTGCCAGCAGTGACGGAGGAACAGATACGCAGTATTTT	CASSDGGTDTQYF	.	TRBJ2-3	few	13	TRBV6-4
TGTGCCTGGATGGACAGGGATTATTCACCCCTCCACTTT	CAWMDRDYSPLHF	TRBD1	TRBJ1-6	few	13	TRBV30
TGTGCCAGCAGCCAACAGGGATACAATGAGCAGTTCTTC	CASSQQGYNEQFF	.	TRBJ2-1	.	13	TRBV4-2
TGCGCCAGCAGCTTGACCGGGACAACCTCCTACGAGCAGTACTTC	CASSLTGTTSYEQYF	.	TRBJ2-7	.	15	TRBV5-1
TGTGCCAGTACCCCGGGGGGAATGAACGAGCAGTACTTC	CASTPGGMNEQYF	TRBD2	TRBJ2-7	.	13	TRBV19
TGTGCCAGCAGTGATGCCAGAGCGAACTATGGCTACACCTTC	CASSDARANYGYTF	.	TRBJ1-2	.	14	TRBV2
TGTTCCAGCGGGGCCAGCGAAGGTTCCTACGAGCAGTACTTC	CSSGASEGSYEQYF	TRBD2	TRBJ2-7	.	14	TRBV7-9
TGCGCCAGCAGCTTCGGAGGACAGGTTACGACAGAGGATCAGGGGCAGTACTTC	CASSFGGQVTTEDQGQYF	TRBD1	TRBJ2-5	.	18	TRBV5-1
TGTGCCAGTTCCTTCCGCGGGACCCAGTACTTC	CASSFRGTQYF	.	TRBJ2-5	.	11	TRBV19
TGTGCCAGCGGCTGGGACAGCCTCCGAAACGCTGAAGCTTTCTTT	CASGWDSLRNAEAFF	TRBD1	TRBJ1-1	.	15	TRBV28
TGTGCCAGCAGTGAAGCGCGTGAGACAGGGAAATATGGCTACACCTTC	CASSEARETGKYGYTF	TRBD1	TRBJ1-2	.	16	TRBV6-1
TGTGCCAGCAGCTTGGGCCGGACAGGGTACAATGAGCAGTTCTTC	CASSLGRTGYNEQFF	TRBD1	TRBJ2-1	few	15	TRBV5-6
TGTGCCAGCAGCTTGACAGGGGGGGATACGCAGTATTTT	CASSLTGGDTQYF	TRBD1	TRBJ2-3	once	13	TRBV5-6
TGCACCAGCAGACCCATCAAGGCGGCCTGGAAACCAGAAGGCTACACCTTC	CTSRPIKAAWKPEGYTF	.	TRBJ1-2	.	17	TRBV1
TGCGCCAGCAGCCAAGAGCGGACAGGGGGCACCCAAGACAATGAGCAGTTCTTC	CASSQERTGGTQDNEQFF	TRBD1	TRBJ2-1	.	18	TRBV4-1
TGTGCCAGCAGTGATGGGAGCTCTGGAAACACCATATATTTT	CASSDGSSGNTIYF	.	TRBJ1-3	.	14	TRBV25-1
TGCGCCAGCAGCCTTGGGACAGGGGACAATTCACCCCTCCACTTT	CASSLGTGDNSPLHF	TRBD1	TRBJ1-6	.	15	TRBV4-3